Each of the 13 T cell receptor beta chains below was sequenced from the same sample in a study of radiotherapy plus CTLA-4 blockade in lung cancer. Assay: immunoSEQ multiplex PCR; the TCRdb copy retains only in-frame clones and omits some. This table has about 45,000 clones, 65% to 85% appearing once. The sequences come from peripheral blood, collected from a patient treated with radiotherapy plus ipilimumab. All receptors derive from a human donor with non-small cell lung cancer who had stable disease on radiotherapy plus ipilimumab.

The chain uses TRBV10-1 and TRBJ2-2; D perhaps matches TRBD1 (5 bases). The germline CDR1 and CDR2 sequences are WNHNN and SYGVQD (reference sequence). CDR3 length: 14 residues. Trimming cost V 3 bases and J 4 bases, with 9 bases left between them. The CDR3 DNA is TGCGCCAGCAGTGATACAAGGGGCACCGGGGAGCTGTTTTTT. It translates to CASSDTRGTGELFF.

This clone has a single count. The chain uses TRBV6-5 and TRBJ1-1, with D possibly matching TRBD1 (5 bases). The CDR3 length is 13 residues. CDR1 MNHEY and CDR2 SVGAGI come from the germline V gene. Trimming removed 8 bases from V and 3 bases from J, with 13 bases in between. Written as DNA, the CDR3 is TGTGCCAGCTCGGGAACGGGGGACACTGAAGCTTTCTTT. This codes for CASSGTGDTEAFF.

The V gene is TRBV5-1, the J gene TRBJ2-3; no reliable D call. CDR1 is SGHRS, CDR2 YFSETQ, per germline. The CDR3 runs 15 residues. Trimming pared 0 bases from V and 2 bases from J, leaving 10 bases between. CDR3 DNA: TGCGCCAGCAGCTTGGAACGGAGATACACAGATACGCAGTATTTT. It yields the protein CASSLERRYTDTQYF. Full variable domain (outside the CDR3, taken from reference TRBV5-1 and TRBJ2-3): KAGVTQTPRYLIKTRGQQVTLSCSPISGHRSVSWYQQTPGQGLQFLFEYFSETQRNKGNFPGRFSGRQFSNSRSEMNVSTLELGDSALYLCASSLERRYTDTQYFGPGTRLTVL.

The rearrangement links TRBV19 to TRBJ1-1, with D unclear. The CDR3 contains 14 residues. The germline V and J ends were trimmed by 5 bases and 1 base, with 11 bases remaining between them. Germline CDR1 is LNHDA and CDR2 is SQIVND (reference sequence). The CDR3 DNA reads TGTGCCAGTAGTGATGGCCGGAAGAACACTGAAGCTTTCTTT. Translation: CASSDGRKNTEAFF.

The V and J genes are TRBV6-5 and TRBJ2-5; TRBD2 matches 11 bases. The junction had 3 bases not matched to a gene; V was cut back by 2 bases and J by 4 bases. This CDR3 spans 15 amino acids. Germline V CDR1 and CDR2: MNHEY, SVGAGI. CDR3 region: CASSYAGTSGETQYF. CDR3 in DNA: TGTGCCAGCAGTTACGCCGGGACTAGCGGAGAGACCCAGTACTTC.

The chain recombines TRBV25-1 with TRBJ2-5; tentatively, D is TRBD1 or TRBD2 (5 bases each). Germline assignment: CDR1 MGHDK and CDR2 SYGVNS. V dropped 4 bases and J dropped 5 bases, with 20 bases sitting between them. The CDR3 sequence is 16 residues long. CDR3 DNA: TGTGCCAGCAGTGCGGGGCAGCAGGCATATAGGGAGACCCAGTACTTC. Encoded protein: CASSAGQQAYRETQYF.

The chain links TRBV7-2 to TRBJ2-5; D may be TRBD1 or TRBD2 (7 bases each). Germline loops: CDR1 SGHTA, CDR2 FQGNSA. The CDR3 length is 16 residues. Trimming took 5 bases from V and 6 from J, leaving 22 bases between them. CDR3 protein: CASSPTGGDSGQTQYF. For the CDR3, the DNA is TGTGCCAGCAGCCCCACTGGGGGGGACAGTGGCCAGACCCAGTACTTC.

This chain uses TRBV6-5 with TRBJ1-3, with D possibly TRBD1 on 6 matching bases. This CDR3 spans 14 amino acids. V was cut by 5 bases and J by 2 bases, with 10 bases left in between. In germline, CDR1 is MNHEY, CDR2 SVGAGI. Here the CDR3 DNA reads TGTGCCAGCAGTCAACAGGGTGCTGGAAACACCATATATTTT. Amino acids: CASSQQGAGNTIYF.

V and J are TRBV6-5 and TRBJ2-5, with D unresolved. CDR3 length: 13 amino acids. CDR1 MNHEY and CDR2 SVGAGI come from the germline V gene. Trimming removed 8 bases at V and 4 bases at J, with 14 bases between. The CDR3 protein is CASQDEMGETQYF. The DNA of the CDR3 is TGTGCCAGCCAGGACGAGATGGGAGAGACCCAGTACTTC.

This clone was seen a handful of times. The CDR3 reads CASSIGAGTDSPLHF. The DNA for the CDR3 is TGTGCCAGTAGTATAGGGGCAGGGACGGATTCACCCCTCCACTTT. J is TRBJ1-6 and V is TRBV19; tentatively, D is TRBD1 (5 bases). Trimming took 1 base from V and 8 from J, leaving 12 bases between them. CDR1 LNHDA and CDR2 SQIVND come from the germline V gene (reference sequence). There are 15 residues in the CDR3.

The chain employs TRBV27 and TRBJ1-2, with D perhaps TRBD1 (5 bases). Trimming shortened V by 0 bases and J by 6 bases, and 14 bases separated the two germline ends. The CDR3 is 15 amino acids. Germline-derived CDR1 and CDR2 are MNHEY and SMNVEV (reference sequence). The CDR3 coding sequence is TGTGCCAGCAGTTTATCCCTCGGGGCGACCGATGGCTACACCTTC. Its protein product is CASSLSLGATDGYTF.

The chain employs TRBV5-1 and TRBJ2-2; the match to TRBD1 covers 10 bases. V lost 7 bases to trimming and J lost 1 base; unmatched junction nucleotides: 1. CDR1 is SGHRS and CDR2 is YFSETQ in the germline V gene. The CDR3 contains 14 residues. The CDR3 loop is CASGDRGNTGELFF. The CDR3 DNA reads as TGCGCCAGCGGGGACAGGGGGAACACCGGGGAGCTGTTTTTT.

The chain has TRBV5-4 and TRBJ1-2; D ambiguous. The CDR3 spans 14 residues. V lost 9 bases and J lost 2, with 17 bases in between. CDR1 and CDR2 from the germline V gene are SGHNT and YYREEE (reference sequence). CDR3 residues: CATQRGQGNYGYTF. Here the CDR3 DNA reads TGTGCCACCCAACGGGGTCAAGGCAACTATGGCTACACCTTC.